This entry is about one TCR beta chain. This sample is drawn from a study of T cell changes during pregnancy in multiple sclerosis. Generated by immunoSEQ multiplex PCR, the TCRdb table keeps only in-frame clones and is missing some. The sample carries roughly 97,000 clones, just over 90% recorded once. Germline V gene lookup returns CDR1 SGHNT and CDR2 YYREEE (reference sequence). This CDR3 comprises 17 residues. V shed 0 bases and J 0 bases; nucleotides not matched to a gene: 4. The chain joins TRBV5-4 to TRBJ2-1; 9 positions match TRBD2. Sequencing was performed on peripheral blood, taken in the second trimester of pregnancy. This receptor was taken from a female donor in good health, enrolled as a control in a pregnancy study. CDR3: CASSLGLAGSSYNEQFF. CDR3 DNA: TGTGCCAGCAGCTTGGGCCTAGCGGGGAGCTCCTACAATGAGCAGTTCTTC.